This note documents a single T cell receptor beta chain sequence. Its antigen is not identified. Measured with immunoSEQ multiplex PCR; TCRdb has only the in-frame clones, and not every one. The sample gives under 50,000 clones, around three quarters of which show up once; roughly 5.2% is in the top ten. Single viable CD3+CD4+CD8-CD45RO+ cells were sorted as the memory CD4+ T cells. CD4+ T cells were isolated by positive magnetic selection. The data originate from a study of memory CD4+ T cells and cytomegalovirus serostatus. Study summary: Donors were healthy Belgian adults, 10 or so CMV seropositive and around 24 seronegative.

Study-wide results and limits: Of under 200 reported CMV TCRbeta sequences, just over 65 were found in memory CD4+ repertoires.

CDR1 and CDR2 (germline): SGHTA, FQGTGA. The CDR3 has 17 residues. V gave up 5 bases and J gave up 4 bases; unmatched junction bases: 13. This receptor was taken from an adult in good health and CMV-seropositive. J is TRBJ1-1 and V is TRBV7-3, with 10 positions matching TRBD1. Sequenced material: memory CD4+ T cells from blood. CDR3 sequence: CASSATRDRGEITEAFF. The CDR3 DNA reads as TGTGCCAGCAGCGCTACCCGGGACAGGGGTGAGATCACTGAAGCTTTCTTT.